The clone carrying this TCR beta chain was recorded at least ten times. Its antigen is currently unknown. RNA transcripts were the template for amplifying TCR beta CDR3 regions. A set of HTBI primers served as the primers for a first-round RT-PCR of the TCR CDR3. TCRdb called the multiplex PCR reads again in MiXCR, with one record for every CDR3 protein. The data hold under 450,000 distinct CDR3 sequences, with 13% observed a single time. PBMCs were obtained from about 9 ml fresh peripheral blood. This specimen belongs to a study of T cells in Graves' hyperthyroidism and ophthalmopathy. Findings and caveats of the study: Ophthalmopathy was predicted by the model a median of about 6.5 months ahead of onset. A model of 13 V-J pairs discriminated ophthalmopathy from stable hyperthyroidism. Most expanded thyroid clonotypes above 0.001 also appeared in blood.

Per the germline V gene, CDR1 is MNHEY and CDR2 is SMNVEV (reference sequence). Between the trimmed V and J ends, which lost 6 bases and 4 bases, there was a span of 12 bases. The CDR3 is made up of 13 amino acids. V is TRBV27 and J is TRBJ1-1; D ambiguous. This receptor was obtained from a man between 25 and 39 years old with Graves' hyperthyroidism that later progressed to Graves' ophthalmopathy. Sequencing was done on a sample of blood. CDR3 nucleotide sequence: TGTGCCAGCAGGGACCCCCTATCCACTGAAGCTTTCTTT. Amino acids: CASRDPLSTEAFF.